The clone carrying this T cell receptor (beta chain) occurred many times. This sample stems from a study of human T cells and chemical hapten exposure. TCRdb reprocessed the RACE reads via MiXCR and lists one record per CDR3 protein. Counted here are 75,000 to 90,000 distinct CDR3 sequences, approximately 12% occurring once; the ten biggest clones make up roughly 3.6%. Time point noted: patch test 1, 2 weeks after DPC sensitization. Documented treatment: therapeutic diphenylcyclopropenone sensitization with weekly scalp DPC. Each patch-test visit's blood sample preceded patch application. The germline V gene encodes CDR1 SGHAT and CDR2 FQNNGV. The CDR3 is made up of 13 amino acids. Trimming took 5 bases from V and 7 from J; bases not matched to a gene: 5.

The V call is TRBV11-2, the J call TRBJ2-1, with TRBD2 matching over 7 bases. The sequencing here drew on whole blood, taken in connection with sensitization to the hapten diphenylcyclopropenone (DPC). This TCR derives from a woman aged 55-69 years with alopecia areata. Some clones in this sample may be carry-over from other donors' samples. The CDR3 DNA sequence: TGTGCCAGCAGCCGGACTAGTGGAAATGAGCAGTTCTTC. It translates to CASSRTSGNEQFF.